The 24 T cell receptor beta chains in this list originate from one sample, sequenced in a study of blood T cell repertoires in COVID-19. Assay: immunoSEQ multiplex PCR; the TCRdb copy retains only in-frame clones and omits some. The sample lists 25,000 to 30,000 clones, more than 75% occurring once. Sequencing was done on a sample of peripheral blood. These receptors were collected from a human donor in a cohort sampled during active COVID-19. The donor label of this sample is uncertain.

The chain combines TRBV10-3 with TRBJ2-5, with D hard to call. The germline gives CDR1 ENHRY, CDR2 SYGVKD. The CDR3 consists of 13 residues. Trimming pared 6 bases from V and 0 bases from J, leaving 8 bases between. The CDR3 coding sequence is TGTGCCATCAGCCCACAGTACCAAGAGACCCAGTACTTC. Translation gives CAISPQYQETQYF.

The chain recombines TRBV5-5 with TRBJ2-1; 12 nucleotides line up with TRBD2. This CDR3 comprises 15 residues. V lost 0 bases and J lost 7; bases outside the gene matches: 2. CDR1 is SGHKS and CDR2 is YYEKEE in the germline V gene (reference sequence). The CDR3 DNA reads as TGTGCCAGCAGCTTGGTGGGGACTAGCGGGAATGAGCAGTTCTTC. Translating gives CASSLVGTSGNEQFF.

The CDR3 protein is CASSRYPRGQPPGKLFF. The CDR3 DNA reads TGTGCCAGCAGTCGCTACCCTCGCGGACAACCTCCGGGAAAACTGTTTTTT. The V gene is TRBV6-2 or TRBV6-3, the J gene TRBJ1-4, with D possibly being TRBD1 (5 bases). V was shortened by 5 bases and J by 10 bases, with 26 bases between the two germline ends. Looked up from germline, CDR1 is MNHEY and CDR2 is SVGEGT. This CDR3 is 17 amino acids long.

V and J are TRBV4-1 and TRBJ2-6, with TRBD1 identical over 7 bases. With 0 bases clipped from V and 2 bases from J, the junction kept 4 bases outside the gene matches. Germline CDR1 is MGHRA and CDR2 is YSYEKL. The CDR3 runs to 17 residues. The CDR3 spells CASSQDYRGAGANVLTF. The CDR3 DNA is TGCGCCAGCAGCCAAGACTACAGGGGAGCTGGGGCCAACGTCCTGACTTTC.

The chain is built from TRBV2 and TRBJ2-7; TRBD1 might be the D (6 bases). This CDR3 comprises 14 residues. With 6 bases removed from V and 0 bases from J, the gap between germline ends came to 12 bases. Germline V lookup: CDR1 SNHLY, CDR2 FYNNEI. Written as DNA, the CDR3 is TGTGCCAGCAGCACCGGGACATACTCCTACGAGCAGTACTTC. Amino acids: CASSTGTYSYEQYF.

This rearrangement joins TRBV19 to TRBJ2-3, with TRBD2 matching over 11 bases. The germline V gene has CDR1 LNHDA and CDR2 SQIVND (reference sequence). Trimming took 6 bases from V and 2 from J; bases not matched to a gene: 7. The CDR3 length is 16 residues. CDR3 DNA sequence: TGTGCCAGTAGCGGTCGACTAGCGGGGATCACAGATACGCAGTATTTT. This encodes CASSGRLAGITDTQYF.

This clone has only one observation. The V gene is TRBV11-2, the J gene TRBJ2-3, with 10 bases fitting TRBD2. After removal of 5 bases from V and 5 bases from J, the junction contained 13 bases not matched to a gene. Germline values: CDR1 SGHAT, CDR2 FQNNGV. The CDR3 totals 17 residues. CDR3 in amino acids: CASSPSGSGGVKDTQYF. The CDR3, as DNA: TGTGCCAGCAGCCCTTCCGGAAGCGGGGGGGTGAAAGATACGCAGTATTTT.

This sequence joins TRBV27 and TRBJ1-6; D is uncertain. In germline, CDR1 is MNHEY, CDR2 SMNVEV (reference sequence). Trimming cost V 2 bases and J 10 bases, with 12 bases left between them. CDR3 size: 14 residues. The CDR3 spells CASSLRLEGSPLHF. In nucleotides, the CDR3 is TGTGCCAGCAGTTTAAGACTGGAGGGATCACCCCTCCACTTT.

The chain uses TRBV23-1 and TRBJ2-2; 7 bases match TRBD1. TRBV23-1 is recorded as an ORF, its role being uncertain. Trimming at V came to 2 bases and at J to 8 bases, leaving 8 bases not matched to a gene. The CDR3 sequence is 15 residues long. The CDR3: CASSQVPGGVGELFF. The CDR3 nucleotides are TGCGCCAGCAGTCAAGTCCCAGGGGGTGTGGGGGAGCTGTTTTTT.

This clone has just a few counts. CDR3 region: CASSGGTASSNQPQHF. DNA for the CDR3: TGTGCCAGCAGTGGAGGGACAGCGTCTAGCAATCAGCCCCAGCATTTT. The chain uses TRBV25-1 and TRBJ1-5; 7 nucleotides agree with TRBD1. The trim removed 4 bases at V and 0 bases at J, leaving 6 bases unmatched. The V gene's germline CDR1 is MGHDK and CDR2 SYGVNS. This CDR3 is 16 amino acids long. Full variable domain (rest looked up from reference TRBV25-1 and TRBJ1-5): EADIYQTPRYLVIGTGKKITLECSQTMGHDKMYWYQQDPGMELHLIHYSYGVNSTEKGDLSSESTVSRIRTEHFPLTLESARPSHTSQYLCASSGGTASSNQPQHFGDGTRLSIL.

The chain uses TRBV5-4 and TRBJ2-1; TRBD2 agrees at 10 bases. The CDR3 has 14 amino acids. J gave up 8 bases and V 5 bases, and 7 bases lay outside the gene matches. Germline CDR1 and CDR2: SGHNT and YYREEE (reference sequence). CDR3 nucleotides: TGTGCCAGCAGTTTAGCGGGGGGCTTCTATGAGCAGTTCTTC. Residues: CASSLAGGFYEQFF. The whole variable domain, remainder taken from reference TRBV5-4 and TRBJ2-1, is ETGVTQSPTHLIKTRGQQVTLRCSSQSGHNTVSWYQQALGQGPQFIFQYYREEENGRGNFPPRFSGLQFPNYSSELNVNALELDDSALYLCASSLAGGFYEQFFGPGTRLTVL.

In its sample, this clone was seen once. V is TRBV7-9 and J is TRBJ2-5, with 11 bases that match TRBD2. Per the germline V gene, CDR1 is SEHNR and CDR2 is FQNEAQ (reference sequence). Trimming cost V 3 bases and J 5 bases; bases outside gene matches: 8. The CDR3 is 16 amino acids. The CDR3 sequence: CASSFPSGGTFETQYF. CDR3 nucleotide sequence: TGTGCCAGCAGCTTTCCTAGCGGGGGGACTTTTGAGACCCAGTACTTC.

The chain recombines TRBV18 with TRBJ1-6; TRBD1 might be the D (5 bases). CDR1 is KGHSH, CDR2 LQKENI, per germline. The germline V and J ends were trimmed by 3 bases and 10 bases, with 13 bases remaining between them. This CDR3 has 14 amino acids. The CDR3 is CASSPLGGDSPLHF. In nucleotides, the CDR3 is TGTGCCAGCTCACCTCTTGGAGGGGACTCACCCCTCCACTTT.

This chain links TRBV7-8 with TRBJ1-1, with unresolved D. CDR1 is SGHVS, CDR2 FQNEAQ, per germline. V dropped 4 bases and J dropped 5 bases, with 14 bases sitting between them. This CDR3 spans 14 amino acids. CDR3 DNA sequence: TGTGCCAGCAGCTCCAGTATGTCCAGGACTGAAGCTTTCTTT. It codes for CASSSSMSRTEAFF.

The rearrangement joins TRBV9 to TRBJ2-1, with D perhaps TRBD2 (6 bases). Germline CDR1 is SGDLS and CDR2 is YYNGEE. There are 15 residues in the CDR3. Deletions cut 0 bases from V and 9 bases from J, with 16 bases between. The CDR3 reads CASSVGDSGGFEQFF. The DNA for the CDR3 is TGTGCCAGCAGCGTAGGGGACTCGGGTGGGTTTGAGCAGTTCTTC.

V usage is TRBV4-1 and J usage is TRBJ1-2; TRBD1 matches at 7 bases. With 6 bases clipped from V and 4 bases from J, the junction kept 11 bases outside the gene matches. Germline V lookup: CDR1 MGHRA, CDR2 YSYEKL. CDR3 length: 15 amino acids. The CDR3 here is CASSPGDRDGYGYTF. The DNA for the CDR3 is TGCGCCAGCAGTCCCGGAGACAGGGATGGCTATGGCTACACCTTC.

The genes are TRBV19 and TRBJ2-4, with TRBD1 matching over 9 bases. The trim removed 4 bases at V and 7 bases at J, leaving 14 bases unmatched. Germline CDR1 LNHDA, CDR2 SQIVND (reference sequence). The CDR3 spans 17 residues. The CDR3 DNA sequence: TGTGCCAGTAGTACCACCGGGACAGGGTATGTTTGGAACATTCAGTACTTC. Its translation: CASSTTGTGYVWNIQYF.

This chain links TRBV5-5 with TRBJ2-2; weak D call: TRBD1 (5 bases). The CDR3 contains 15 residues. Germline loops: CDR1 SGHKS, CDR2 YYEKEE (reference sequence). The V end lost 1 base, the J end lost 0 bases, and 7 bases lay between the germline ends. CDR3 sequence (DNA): TGTGCCAGCAGCTTGAGGGGCGCGAACACCGGGGAGCTGTTTTTT. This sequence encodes CASSLRGANTGELFF.

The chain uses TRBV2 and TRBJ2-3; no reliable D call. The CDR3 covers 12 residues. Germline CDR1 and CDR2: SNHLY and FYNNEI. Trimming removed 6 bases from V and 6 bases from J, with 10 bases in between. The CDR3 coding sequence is TGTGCCAGCAGCCGAGCCGGGGATACGCAGTATTTT. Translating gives CASSRAGDTQYF.

CDR3 sequence: CASSQDLPAIRTNTEAFF. The DNA for the CDR3 is TGTGCCAGCAGCCAAGATCTACCCGCGATCCGTACGAACACTGAAGCTTTCTTT. V is TRBV4-2 and J is TRBJ1-1; no firm D call. The length of the CDR3 is 18 residues. The V end lost 0 bases, the J end lost 1 base, and 18 bases lay between the germline ends. The germline gives CDR1 LGHNA, CDR2 YNFKEQ.

CDR3 DNA: TGTGCCAGCAGCTGGGACAGGGGGATGGAGACCCAGTACTTC. It specifies CASSWDRGMETQYF. The V and J genes are TRBV5-6 and TRBJ2-5, with 11 bases lining up with TRBD1. This CDR3 contains 14 residues. The germline gives CDR1 SGHDT, CDR2 YYEEEE. V lost 3 bases, J lost 5 bases, and 3 bases stayed unmatched. The whole variable domain, remainder taken from reference TRBV5-6 and TRBJ2-5, is DAGVTQSPTHLIKTRGQQVTLRCSPKSGHDTVSWYQQALGQGPQFIFQYYEEEERQRGNFPDRFSGHQFPNYSSELNVNALLLGDSALYLCASSWDRGMETQYFGPGTRLLVL.

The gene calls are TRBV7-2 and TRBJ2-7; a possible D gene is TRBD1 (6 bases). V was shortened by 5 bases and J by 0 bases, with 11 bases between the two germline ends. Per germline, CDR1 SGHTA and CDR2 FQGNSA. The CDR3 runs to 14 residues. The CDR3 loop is CASSLEDSSYEQYF. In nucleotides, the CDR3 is TGTGCCAGCAGCCTAGAGGACAGCTCCTACGAGCAGTACTTC.

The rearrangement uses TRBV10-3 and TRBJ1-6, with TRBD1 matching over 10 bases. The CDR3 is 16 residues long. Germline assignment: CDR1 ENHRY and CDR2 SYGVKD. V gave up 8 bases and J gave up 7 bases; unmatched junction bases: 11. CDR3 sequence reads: CAIAGQGRHGNSPLHF. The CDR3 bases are TGTGCCATCGCGGGACAGGGGCGTCACGGCAATTCACCCCTCCACTTT.

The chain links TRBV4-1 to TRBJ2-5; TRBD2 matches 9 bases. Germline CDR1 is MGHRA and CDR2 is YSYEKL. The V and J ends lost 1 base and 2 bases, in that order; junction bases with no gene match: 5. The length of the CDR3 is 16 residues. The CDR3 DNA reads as TGCGCCAGCAGCCAAGGGGCTAGCGGGGTTCAAGAGACCCAGTACTTC. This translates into CASSQGASGVQETQYF.